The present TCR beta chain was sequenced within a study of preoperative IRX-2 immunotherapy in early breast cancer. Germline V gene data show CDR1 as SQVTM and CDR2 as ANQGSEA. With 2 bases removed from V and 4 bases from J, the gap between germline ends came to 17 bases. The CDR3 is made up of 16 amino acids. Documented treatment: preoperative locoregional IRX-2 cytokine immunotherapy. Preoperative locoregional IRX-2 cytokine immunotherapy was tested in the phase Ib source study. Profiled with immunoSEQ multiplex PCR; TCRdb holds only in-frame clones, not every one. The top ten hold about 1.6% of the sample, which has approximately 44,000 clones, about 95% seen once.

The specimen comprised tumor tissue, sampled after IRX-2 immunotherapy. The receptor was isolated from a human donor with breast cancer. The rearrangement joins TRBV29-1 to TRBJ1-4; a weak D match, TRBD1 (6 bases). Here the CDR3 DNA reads TGCAGCGTTGAACCCCATGGGGGACACCATAATGAAAAACTGTTTTTT. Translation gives CSVEPHGGHHNEKLFF.